These T cell receptor beta chains were read from a single sample in a study of T cells in Graves' hyperthyroidism and ophthalmopathy. TCRdb itself ran the multiplex PCR reads through MiXCR, one entry per CDR3 protein. The sample has 500,000 to 650,000 distinct CDR3 sequences; roughly 15% are singletons. Sequences were obtained from blood. The receptors were gathered from a woman in her forties or fifties with Graves' ophthalmopathy. Each CDR3 is given with its conserved first and last residue. D genes are given only for firm matches. Not every row has a clone size; where given, it reads once, few, many or a size class.

TRBJ1-4 many TRBV2 TRBD1 CASSEAPGQGFVGEKLFF TGTGCCAGCAGTGAAGCGCCGGGACAGGGATTTGTAGGTGAAAAACTGTTTTTT
TRBJ2-5 NA TRBV27 NA CASSSGRDRAQETQYF TGTGCCAGCAGTTCAGGGCGGGATCGGGCCCAAGAGACCCAGTACTTC
TRBJ1-1 many TRBV28 NA CASSLTRRQATEAFF TGTGCCAGCAGTTTAACTCGTAGACAGGCCACTGAAGCTTTCTTT
TRBJ2-5 few TRBV6-1 NA CASGRTEETQYF TGTGCCAGCGGGAGGACAGAAGAGACCCAGTACTTC
TRBJ1-5 few TRBV6-1 NA CASSERQLQPQHF TGTGCCAGCAGTGAGAGGCAACTTCAGCCCCAGCATTTT
TRBJ1-1 many TRBV20-1 NA CSAPVGNTEAFF TGCAGTGCCCCCGTGGGGAACACTGAAGCTTTCTTT
TRBJ2-7 NA TRBV7-3 NA CASSLAGAENEQYF TGTGCCAGCAGCTTGGCAGGGGCCGAGAATGAGCAGTACTTC
TRBJ1-2 many TRBV30 TRBD1 CAWSVGRGVYGYTF TGTGCCTGGAGTGTGGGCAGGGGGGTCTATGGCTACACCTTC
TRBJ2-3 NA TRBV19 TRBD2 CASSKIAGGIADTQYF TGTGCCAGTAGTAAGATAGCGGGAGGGATCGCAGATACGCAGTATTTT
TRBJ2-1 many TRBV28 NA CASTKGGSYNEQFF TGTGCCAGCACCAAAGGGGGATCCTACAATGAGCAGTTCTTC
TRBJ2-1 many TRBV6-2/TRBV6-3 TRBD2 CASSYTTSGVYNEQFF TGTGCCAGCAGTTACACGACTAGCGGGGTATACAATGAGCAGTTCTTC
TRBJ2-5 few TRBV20-1 TRBD2 CSAPPSGRLVYF TGCAGTGCTCCACCTAGCGGGAGACTCGTGTACTTC
TRBJ2-1 many TRBV24-1 TRBD2 CATSDRAGLRAYNEQFF TGTGCCACCAGTGATCGAGCGGGGCTAAGGGCCTACAATGAGCAGTTCTTC
TRBJ1-1 NA TRBV5-1 NA CASSLGIGLTEAFF TGCGCCAGCAGCTTGGGAATAGGGCTCACTGAAGCTTTCTTT
TRBJ2-7 many TRBV12-3/TRBV12-4 NA CASSLRGPDYEQYF TGTGCCAGCAGTTTGCGAGGGCCTGACTACGAGCAGTACTTC
TRBJ1-1 NA TRBV6-5 NA CASSYSAGANTEAFF TGTGCCAGCAGTTACTCGGCGGGAGCGAACACTGAAGCTTTCTTT
TRBJ1-2 NA TRBV6-1 NA CASSPRQTYYGYTF TGTGCCAGCAGTCCACGACAGACGTACTATGGCTACACCTTC
TRBJ2-1 many TRBV20-1 TRBD2 CSARDTAGGPHNEQFF TGCAGTGCTAGAGATACAGCGGGAGGGCCCCACAATGAGCAGTTCTTC
TRBJ1-3 few TRBV7-2 NA CASSLAATGVVGGNTIYF TGTGCCAGCAGCTTAGCTGCGACAGGAGTTGTGGGGGGAAACACCATATATTTT
TRBJ2-2 many TRBV20-1 TRBD1 CSATGGPGELFF TGCAGTGCTACAGGGGGCCCCGGGGAGCTGTTTTTT
TRBJ2-7 many TRBV11-3 NA CASSLEVSPLAREQYF TGTGCCAGCAGCTTAGAGGTCTCTCCCCTCGCGAGAGAGCAGTACTTC
TRBJ2-1 NA TRBV12-3/TRBV12-4 TRBD1 CASIPGQGFLNEQFF TGTGCCAGCATCCCGGGACAGGGCTTTCTCAATGAGCAGTTCTTC
TRBJ2-3 few TRBV29-1 NA CSVESVGDTQYF TGCAGCGTTGAAAGTGTAGGAGATACGCAGTATTTT
TRBJ1-5 many TRBV18 NA CASSPPNLQGNQPQHF TGTGCCAGCTCACCACCGAATTTACAGGGCAATCAGCCCCAGCATTTT
TRBJ2-7 many TRBV27 NA CASSAPPTGVGEQYF TGTGCCAGCAGTGCCCCGCCGACGGGAGTAGGTGAGCAGTACTTC
TRBJ2-5 NA TRBV15 NA CATSRDLEGRQKYF TGTGCCACCAGCAGAGATCTTGAGGGGCGGCAAAAGTACTTC
TRBJ2-1 NA TRBV29-1 TRBD2 CSVHRDYRGFF TGCAGCGTTCACCGGGACTACCGGGGCTTCTTC
TRBJ2-7 many TRBV24-1 NA CATSAGSPYEQYF TGTGCCACCAGTGCTGGGTCTCCCTACGAGCAGTACTTC
TRBJ2-7 many TRBV28 TRBD1 CASSLGDRVYEQYF TGTGCCAGCAGTTTAGGGGACAGGGTGTACGAGCAGTACTTC
TRBJ2-1 few TRBV6-2/TRBV6-3 NA CASSSGLSGDEQFF TGTGCCAGCAGTTCCGGTCTTTCCGGCGATGAGCAGTTCTTC
TRBJ1-2 many TRBV28 NA CASSLRGGAGTVYGYTF TGTGCCAGCAGTTTACGGGGGGGGGCTGGGACGGTCTATGGCTACACCTTC
TRBJ2-1 NA TRBV12-3/TRBV12-4 TRBD2 CASSLGGRVFEQFF TGTGCCAGCAGTTTAGGCGGGAGGGTTTTTGAGCAGTTCTTC
TRBJ1-2 many TRBV5-1 NA CASSPGPEGVYGYTF TGCGCCAGCAGCCCAGGTCCAGAAGGGGTCTATGGCTACACCTTC
TRBJ1-2 many TRBV6-2/TRBV6-3 TRBD1 CASSTGTGFGYGYTF TGTGCCAGCAGTACCGGGACAGGATTTGGGTATGGCTACACCTTC
TRBJ2-7 NA TRBV28 NA CASSPWSYEQYF TGTGCCAGCAGTCCTTGGTCCTACGAGCAGTACTTC
TRBJ2-1 few TRBV13 TRBD2 CASSQLAGGLGEKQFF TGTGCCAGCAGCCAATTAGCGGGAGGGTTGGGGGAAAAGCAGTTCTTC
TRBJ2-7 many TRBV10-3 TRBD1 CATGTGLPYEQYF TGTGCCACCGGGACAGGGTTGCCCTACGAGCAGTACTTC
TRBJ2-5 NA TRBV5-1 TRBD2 CASSGGTSGAQGMYF TGCGCCAGCAGCGGTGGGACTAGCGGGGCCCAGGGGATGTACTTC
TRBJ2-3 many TRBV28 NA CASSPVRNTQYF TGTGCCAGCAGTCCCGTTCGGAATACGCAGTATTTT
TRBJ1-2 once TRBV12-3/TRBV12-4 TRBD1 CASSPEDRGIYGYTF TGTGCCAGCAGTCCTGAGGACAGGGGCATCTATGGCTACACCTTC
TRBJ2-3 NA TRBV14 NA CASSRQTSLDTDTQYF TGTGCCAGCAGCCGCCAAACTAGCTTGGACACAGATACGCAGTATTTT
TRBJ2-3 many TRBV4-3 NA CASSQVPTTDTQYF TGCGCCAGCAGCCAAGTCCCGACCACAGATACGCAGTATTTT
TRBJ1-1 many TRBV6-5 NA CASSYRTGPEAFF TGTGCCAGCAGTTACCGAACAGGACCAGAAGCTTTCTTT
TRBJ2-3 few TRBV6-1 NA CASRGRTGRGDTQYF TGTGCCAGCAGGGGCCGGACTGGACGGGGCGATACGCAGTATTTT
TRBJ2-5 many TRBV6-1 NA CASSYVGDLYQETQYF TGTGCCAGCAGTTATGTCGGCGATCTTTACCAAGAGACCCAGTACTTC
TRBJ2-5 many TRBV2 NA CASSRDPRETQYF TGTGCCAGCAGTCGGGACCCTAGGGAGACCCAGTACTTC
TRBJ1-6 NA TRBV4-2 NA CASSQETRRSPLHF TGTGCCAGCAGCCAAGAAACGAGGCGGTCACCCCTCCACTTT
TRBJ2-1 many TRBV30 TRBD2 CAWRLAGVGYNEQFF TGTGCCTGGAGGCTAGCGGGAGTAGGCTACAATGAGCAGTTCTTC
TRBJ2-2 NA TRBV6-1 TRBD1 CASRPGGDTGELFF TGTGCCAGCAGGCCAGGGGGAGACACCGGGGAGCTGTTTTTT
TRBJ2-5 many TRBV7-2 TRBD2 CASSLHPSGTYQETQYF TGTGCCAGCAGCTTACATCCTAGCGGGACGTACCAAGAGACCCAGTACTTC
TRBJ1-4 many TRBV7-2 TRBD1 CASSYGTGGEKLFF TGTGCCAGCAGCTACGGGACAGGGGGCGAAAAACTGTTTTTT
TRBJ2-5 many TRBV27 TRBD1 CASSSPGQIEETQYF TGTGCCAGCAGTAGCCCGGGACAGATAGAAGAGACCCAGTACTTC
TRBJ2-7 NA TRBV20-1 NA CSARDLELEAEQYF TGCAGTGCTAGAGATCTTGAGCTGGAGGCCGAGCAGTACTTC
TRBJ1-4 many TRBV15 NA CATSRERLNEKLFF TGTGCCACCAGCAGAGAACGGTTGAATGAAAAACTGTTTTTT